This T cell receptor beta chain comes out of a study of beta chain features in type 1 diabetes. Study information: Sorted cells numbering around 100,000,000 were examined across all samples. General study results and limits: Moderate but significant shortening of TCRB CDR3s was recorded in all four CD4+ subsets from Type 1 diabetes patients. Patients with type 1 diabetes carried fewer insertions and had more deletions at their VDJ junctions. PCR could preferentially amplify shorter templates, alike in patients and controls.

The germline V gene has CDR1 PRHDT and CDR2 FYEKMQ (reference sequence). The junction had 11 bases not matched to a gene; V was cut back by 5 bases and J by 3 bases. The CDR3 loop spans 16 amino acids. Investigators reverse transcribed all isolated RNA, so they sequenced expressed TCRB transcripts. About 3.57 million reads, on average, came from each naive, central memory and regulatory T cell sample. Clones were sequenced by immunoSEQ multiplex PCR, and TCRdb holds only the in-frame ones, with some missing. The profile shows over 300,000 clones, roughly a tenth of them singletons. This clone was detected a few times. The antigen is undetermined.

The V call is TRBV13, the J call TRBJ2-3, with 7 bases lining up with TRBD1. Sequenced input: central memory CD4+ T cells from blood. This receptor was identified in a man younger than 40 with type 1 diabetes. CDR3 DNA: TGTGCCAGCAGCCCGGGACAGCGCCAATTAACAGATACGCAGTATTTT. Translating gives CASSPGQRQLTDTQYF.